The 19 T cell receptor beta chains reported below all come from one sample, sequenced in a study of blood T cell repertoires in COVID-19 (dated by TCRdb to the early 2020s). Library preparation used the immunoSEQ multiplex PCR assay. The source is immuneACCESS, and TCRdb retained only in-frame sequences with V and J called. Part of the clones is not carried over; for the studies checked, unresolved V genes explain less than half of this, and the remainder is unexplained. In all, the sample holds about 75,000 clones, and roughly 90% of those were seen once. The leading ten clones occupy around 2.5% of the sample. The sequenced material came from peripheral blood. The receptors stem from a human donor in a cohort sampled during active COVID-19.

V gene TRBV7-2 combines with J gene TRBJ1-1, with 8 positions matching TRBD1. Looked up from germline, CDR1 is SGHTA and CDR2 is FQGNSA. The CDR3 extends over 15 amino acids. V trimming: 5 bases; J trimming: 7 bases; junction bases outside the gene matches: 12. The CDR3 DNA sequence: TGTGCCAGCAGCCCTACACATGGACAGGGTAGTGAAGCTTTCTTT. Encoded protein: CASSPTHGQGSEAFF.

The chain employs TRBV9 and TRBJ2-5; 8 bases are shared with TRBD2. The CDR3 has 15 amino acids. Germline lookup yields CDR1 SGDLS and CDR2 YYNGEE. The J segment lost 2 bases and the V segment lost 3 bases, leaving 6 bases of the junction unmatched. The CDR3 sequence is CASSDSGMGQETQYF. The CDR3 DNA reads TGTGCCAGCAGCGATAGCGGGATGGGACAAGAGACCCAGTACTTC.

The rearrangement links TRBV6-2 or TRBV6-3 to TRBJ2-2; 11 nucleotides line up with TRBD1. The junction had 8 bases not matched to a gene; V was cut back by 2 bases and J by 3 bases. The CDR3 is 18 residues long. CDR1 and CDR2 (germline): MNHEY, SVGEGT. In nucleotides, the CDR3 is TGTGCCAGCAGTTACCCGGGACAGGGGGTCGGAGACACCGGGGAGCTGTTTTTT. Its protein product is CASSYPGQGVGDTGELFF.

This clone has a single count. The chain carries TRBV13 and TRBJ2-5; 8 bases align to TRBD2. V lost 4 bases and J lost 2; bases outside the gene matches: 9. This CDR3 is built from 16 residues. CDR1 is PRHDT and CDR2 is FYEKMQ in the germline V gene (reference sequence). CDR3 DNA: TGTGCCAGCAGCTCCAGGGGAGCGGGAGCGCAAGAGACCCAGTACTTC. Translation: CASSSRGAGAQETQYF.

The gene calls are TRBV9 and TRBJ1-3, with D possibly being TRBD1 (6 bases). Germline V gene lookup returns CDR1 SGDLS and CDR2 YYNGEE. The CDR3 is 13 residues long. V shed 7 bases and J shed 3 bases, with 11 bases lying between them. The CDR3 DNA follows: TGTGCCAGCGCAGGGGAGCTTGGAAACACCATATATTTT. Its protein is CASAGELGNTIYF.

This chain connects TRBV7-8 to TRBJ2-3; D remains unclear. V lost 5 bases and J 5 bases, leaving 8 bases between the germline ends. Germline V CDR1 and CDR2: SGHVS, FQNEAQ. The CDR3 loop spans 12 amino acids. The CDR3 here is CASSRPRDTQYF. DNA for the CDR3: TGTGCCAGCAGCCGACCTAGAGATACGCAGTATTTT. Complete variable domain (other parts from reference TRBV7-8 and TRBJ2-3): GAGVSQSPRYKVAKRGQDVALRCDPISGHVSLFWYQQALGQGPEFLTYFQNEAQLDKSGLPSDRFFAERPEGSVSTLKIQRTQQEDSAVYLCASSRPRDTQYFGPGTRLTVL.

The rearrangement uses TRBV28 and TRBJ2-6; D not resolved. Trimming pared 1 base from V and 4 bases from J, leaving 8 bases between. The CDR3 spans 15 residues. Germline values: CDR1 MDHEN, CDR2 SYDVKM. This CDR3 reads CASSLSLGGANVLTF. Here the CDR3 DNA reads TGTGCCAGCAGTTTATCTTTGGGCGGGGCCAACGTCCTGACTTTC.

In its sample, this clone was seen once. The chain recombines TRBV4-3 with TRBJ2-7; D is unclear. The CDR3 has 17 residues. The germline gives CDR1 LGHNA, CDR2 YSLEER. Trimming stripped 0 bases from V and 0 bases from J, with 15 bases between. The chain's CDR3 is CASSQDIDTSSSYEQYF. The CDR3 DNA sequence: TGCGCCAGCAGCCAAGATATCGACACGTCGAGCTCCTACGAGCAGTACTTC.

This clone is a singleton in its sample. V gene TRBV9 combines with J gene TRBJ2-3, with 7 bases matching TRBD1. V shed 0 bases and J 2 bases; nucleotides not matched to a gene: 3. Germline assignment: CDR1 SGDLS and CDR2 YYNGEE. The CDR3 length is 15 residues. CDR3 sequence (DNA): TGTGCCAGCAGCGTAGCAGGGACAGCCACAGATACGCAGTATTTT. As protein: CASSVAGTATDTQYF.

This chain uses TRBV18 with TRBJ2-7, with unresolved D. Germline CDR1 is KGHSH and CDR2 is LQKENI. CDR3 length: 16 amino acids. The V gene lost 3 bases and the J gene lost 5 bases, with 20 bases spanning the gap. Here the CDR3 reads CASSPLTDIIHHEQYF. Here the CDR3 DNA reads TGTGCCAGCTCACCCCTAACCGACATTATTCACCACGAGCAGTACTTC.

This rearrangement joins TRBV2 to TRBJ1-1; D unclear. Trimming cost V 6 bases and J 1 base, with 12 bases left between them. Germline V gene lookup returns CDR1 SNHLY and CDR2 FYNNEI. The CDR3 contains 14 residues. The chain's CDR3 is CASRARSQNTEAFF. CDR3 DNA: TGTGCCAGCAGGGCTAGATCGCAGAACACTGAAGCTTTCTTT.

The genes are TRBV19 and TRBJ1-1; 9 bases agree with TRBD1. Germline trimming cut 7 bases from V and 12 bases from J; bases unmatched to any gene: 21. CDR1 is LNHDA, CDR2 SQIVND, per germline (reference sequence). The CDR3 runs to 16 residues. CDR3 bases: TGTGCCAGTACGATGTTCTTCGGACAGGGGAGAGCAAAGACTTTCTTT. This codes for CASTMFFGQGRAKTFF.

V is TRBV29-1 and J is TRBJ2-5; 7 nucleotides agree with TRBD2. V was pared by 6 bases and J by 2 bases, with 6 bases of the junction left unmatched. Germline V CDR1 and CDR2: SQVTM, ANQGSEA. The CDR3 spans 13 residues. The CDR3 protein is CSVGGTIQETQYF. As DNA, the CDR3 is TGCAGCGTCGGGGGGACGATTCAAGAGACCCAGTACTTC.

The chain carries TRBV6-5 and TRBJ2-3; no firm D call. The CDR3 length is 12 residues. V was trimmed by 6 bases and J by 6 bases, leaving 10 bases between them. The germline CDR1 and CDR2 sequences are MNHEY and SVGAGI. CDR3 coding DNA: TGTGCCAGCAGATCCCAAGCGGATACGCAGTATTTT. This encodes CASRSQADTQYF.

CDR3 bases: TGTGCCAGTAGCGCGGGACAGGGTCTTCGCTACGAGCAGTACTTC. It is translated as CASSAGQGLRYEQYF. The J gene is TRBJ2-7, the V gene TRBV19; 9 bases are a match to TRBD1. CDR3 length: 15 amino acids. Unmatched junction bases numbered 9, after V lost 6 bases and J lost 3 bases. Germline V lookup: CDR1 LNHDA, CDR2 SQIVND (reference sequence).

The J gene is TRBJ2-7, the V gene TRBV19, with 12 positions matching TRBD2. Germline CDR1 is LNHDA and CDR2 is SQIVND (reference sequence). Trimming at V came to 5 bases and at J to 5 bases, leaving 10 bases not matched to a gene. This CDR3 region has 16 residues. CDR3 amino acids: CASSPGLAGHPDEQYF. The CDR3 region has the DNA TGTGCCAGTAGTCCCGGACTAGCGGGACACCCCGACGAGCAGTACTTC.

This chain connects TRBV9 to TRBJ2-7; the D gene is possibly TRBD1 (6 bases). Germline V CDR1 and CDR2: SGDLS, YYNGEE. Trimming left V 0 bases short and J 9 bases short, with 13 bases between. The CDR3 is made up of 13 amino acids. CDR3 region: CASSVEDEGVQYF. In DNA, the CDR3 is TGTGCCAGCAGCGTAGAAGATGAGGGGGTGCAGTACTTC.

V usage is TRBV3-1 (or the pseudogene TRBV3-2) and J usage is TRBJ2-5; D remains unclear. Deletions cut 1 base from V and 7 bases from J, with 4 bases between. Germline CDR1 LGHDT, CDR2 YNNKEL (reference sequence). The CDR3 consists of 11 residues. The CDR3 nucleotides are TGTGCCAGCAGCCAAGGCGGGACCCAGTACTTC. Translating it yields CASSQGGTQYF.

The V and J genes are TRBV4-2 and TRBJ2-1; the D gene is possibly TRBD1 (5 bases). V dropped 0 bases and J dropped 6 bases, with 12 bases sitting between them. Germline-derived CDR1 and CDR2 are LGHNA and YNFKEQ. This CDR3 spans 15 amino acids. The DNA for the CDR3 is TGTGCCAGCAGCCAAGATCCAGGGATTGGCAATGAGCAGTTCTTC. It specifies CASSQDPGIGNEQFF.